This TCR beta chain was captured in a study of T cell responses to AZD1222 COVID-19 vaccine. Study background: Doses given second, at about 4 or about 12 weeks, were pooled.

The V gene's germline CDR1 is LGHDT and CDR2 YNNKEL (reference sequence). V was trimmed by 0 bases and J by 2 bases, leaving 7 bases between them. This CDR3 comprises 14 residues. This table comes from immunoSEQ multiplex PCR, and its TCRdb copy is limited to in-frame clones, with some not included. The sample contains some 170,000 clones, over 85% of which appear only once. The receptor comes from an adult in good health. The V gene is TRBV3-1 (or the pseudogene TRBV3-2), the J gene TRBJ1-1, with D hard to call. The material sequenced was peripheral blood, taken on day 0 of AZD1222 vaccination. The CDR3 reads CASSQDRINTEAFF. The CDR3 region has the DNA TGTGCCAGCAGCCAAGACAGGATCAACACTGAAGCTTTCTTT.